The next 18 T cell receptor beta chains were all read from a single sample in a study of shared clonotypes between healthy human individuals. Profiled with immunoSEQ multiplex PCR; TCRdb holds only in-frame clones, not every one. The table has some 2,100,000 clones, approximately 94% seen once. Naive CD8 cells, CD45RO-negative and positively selected for CCR7, excluded terminally differentiated effector memory CD45RA+ cells. Sample: naive CD8+ T cells from PBMCs. These receptors originate from a man aged 18-30 years in good health. Some clones in this sample may be carry-over from other donors' samples.

The V call is TRBV6-1, the J call TRBJ2-7; D is possibly TRBD1 or TRBD2 (5 bases each). Per germline, CDR1 MNHNS and CDR2 SASEGT. Deletions cut 4 bases from V and 4 bases from J, with 20 bases between. This CDR3 is built from 16 residues. The CDR3 region is CASSVISGTGRYEQYF. CDR3 in DNA: TGTGCCAGCAGTGTAATCTCAGGGACCGGGCGGTACGAGCAGTACTTC.

V is TRBV27 and J is TRBJ2-6; unclear D gene. The CDR3 length is 16 residues. Germline assignment: CDR1 MNHEY and CDR2 SMNVEV (reference sequence). V gave up 4 bases and J gave up 1 base, with 11 bases separating them. The CDR3 protein is CASSSRVLSGANVLTF. In DNA, the CDR3 is TGTGCCAGCAGTTCTCGGGTCCTTTCTGGGGCCAACGTCCTGACTTTC. The full variable domain, in which reference TRBV27 and TRBJ2-6 provide the parts outside the CDR3, is EAQVTQNPRYLITVTGKKLTVTCSQNMNHEYMSWYRQDPGLGLRQIYYSMNVEVTDKGDVPEGYKVSRKEKRNFPLILESPSPNQTSLYFCASSSRVLSGANVLTFGAGSRLTVL.

Turning to this clone: At the DNA level, this CDR3 is encoded by other sequences in the same sample as well. V and J are TRBV9 and TRBJ1-4; D gene unclear. CDR3 size: 14 residues. Deletions cut 2 bases from V and 0 bases from J, with 5 bases between. The germline V gene encodes CDR1 SGDLS and CDR2 YYNGEE. The chain's CDR3 is CASSVGPTNEKLFF. In DNA, the CDR3 is TGTGCCAGCAGCGTTGGGCCAACTAATGAAAAACTGTTTTTT.

In the case of this clone: The same CDR3 can be traced to other DNA sequences in this sample. V is TRBV28 and J is TRBJ2-2; D not resolved. Per germline, CDR1 MDHEN and CDR2 SYDVKM. The CDR3 loop spans 14 amino acids. The V end was cut by 6 bases, the J end by 1 base, with 9 bases between. CDR3 region: CASSLAVNTGELFF. Written as DNA, the CDR3 is TGTGCCAGCAGCCTGGCGGTGAACACCGGGGAGCTGTTTTTT. Combining the CDR3 with reference TRBV28 and TRBJ2-2 gives the whole variable domain DVKVTQSSRYLVKRTGEKVFLECVQDMDHENMFWYRQDPGLGLRLIYFSYDVKMKEKGDIPEGYSVSREKKERFSLILESASTNQTSMYLCASSLAVNTGELFFGEGSRLTVL.

This chain links TRBV19 with TRBJ1-1, with D uncertain. V dropped 5 bases and J dropped 3 bases, with 10 bases sitting between them. Germline V gene sequence: CDR1 LNHDA, CDR2 SQIVND (reference sequence). The CDR3 has 13 amino acids. The CDR3 sequence is CASSLGMYTEAFF. The CDR3 DNA is TGTGCCAGTAGTCTGGGGATGTACACTGAAGCTTTCTTT.

V gene TRBV28 combines with J gene TRBJ2-1, with 9 bases that match TRBD1. The CDR3 sequence is 16 residues long. Germline loops: CDR1 MDHEN, CDR2 SYDVKM. Losses at the gene ends were 3 bases for V and 5 bases for J; bases not matched to a gene: 8. The CDR3 is CASSLSPGQGDNEQFF. CDR3 coding DNA: TGTGCCAGCAGTTTGTCTCCGGGACAGGGAGACAATGAGCAGTTCTTC.

The CDR3 spells CASSPNYRNQPQHF. CDR3 nucleotides: TGTGCCAGCAGTCCCAATTACCGCAATCAGCCCCAGCATTTT. The chain recombines TRBV6-1 with TRBJ1-5; D call uncertain. Looked up from germline, CDR1 is MNHNS and CDR2 is SASEGT. V lost 5 bases and J 2 bases, leaving 10 bases between the germline ends. This CDR3 has 14 residues.

The chain carries TRBV7-8 and TRBJ2-5; D ambiguous. Germline lookup yields CDR1 SGHVS and CDR2 FQNEAQ. The V and J ends lost 5 bases and 5 bases respectively, with 21 bases between them. The CDR3 has 16 amino acids. The CDR3 bases are TGTGCCAGCAGCAGTATCAGCACCGTCGTCGGGGAGACCCAGTACTTC. Translating it yields CASSSISTVVGETQYF.

The chain couples TRBV29-1 to TRBJ2-5; D is tentatively TRBD1 or TRBD2 (5 bases each). The V gene's germline CDR1 is SQVTM and CDR2 ANQGSEA. The length of the CDR3 is 15 residues. V was clipped by 4 bases and J by 2 bases, with 17 bases between them. The DNA of the CDR3 is TGCAGCGTTGTCGGGGACCGCGTCGGGCAAGAGACCCAGTACTTC. It codes for CSVVGDRVGQETQYF.

The rearrangement links TRBV4-3 to TRBJ2-1; D not certain. CDR1 LGHNA and CDR2 YSLEER come from the germline V gene. The V and J ends lost 4 bases and 6 bases respectively, with 10 bases between them. This CDR3 is 13 amino acids long. CDR3: CASSLLPSNEQFF. The CDR3 DNA is TGCGCCAGCAGCCTTCTCCCCAGCAATGAGCAGTTCTTC.

V is TRBV27 and J is TRBJ2-1; D gene ambiguous. The CDR3 is 14 residues long. V shed 4 bases and J shed 2 bases, with 9 bases lying between them. Germline V gene sequence: CDR1 MNHEY, CDR2 SMNVEV (reference sequence). Here the CDR3 reads CASSWAQPYNEQFF. CDR3 coding DNA: TGTGCCAGCAGTTGGGCACAACCCTACAATGAGCAGTTCTTC.

The V gene is TRBV6-6, the J gene TRBJ2-7; no clear D. Germline V CDR1 and CDR2: MNHNY, SVGAGI (reference sequence). The CDR3 has 13 residues. V was shortened by 6 bases and J by 0 bases, with 9 bases between the two germline ends. The CDR3 sequence: CASRPPSSYEQYF. The CDR3 DNA reads TGTGCCAGCAGGCCGCCCAGCTCCTACGAGCAGTACTTC.

The gene calls are TRBV4-3 and TRBJ2-5, with D perhaps matching TRBD2 (6 bases). V shed 4 bases and J shed 4 bases, with 19 bases lying between them. The length of the CDR3 is 16 residues. Germline V gives CDR1 LGHNA, CDR2 YSLEER. The CDR3 sequence: CASSPSAWRAGETQYF. In nucleotides, the CDR3 is TGCGCCAGCAGCCCTTCTGCTTGGAGGGCGGGAGAGACCCAGTACTTC.

This chain links TRBV5-8 with TRBJ1-5; D remains unclear. The V end lost 1 base, the J end lost 1 base, and 9 bases lay between the germline ends. Germline lookup yields CDR1 SGHTS and CDR2 YDEGEE. The CDR3 contains 15 residues. CDR3 nucleotides: TGTGCCAGCAGCTTGTACATGAGGAGCAATCAGCCCCAGCATTTT. It codes for CASSLYMRSNQPQHF.

Concerning this clone itself: Other DNA variants within this sample encode the same CDR3. CDR3 nucleotides: TGCAGCGTCTCCACGCTGGGGGGAAATGAAAAACTGTTTTTT. Protein product: CSVSTLGGNEKLFF. The chain uses TRBV29-1 and TRBJ1-4; D perhaps matches TRBD1 (5 bases). Trimming took off 6 bases at V and 5 bases at J, with 16 bases between the two ends. CDR1 is SQVTM and CDR2 is ANQGSEA in the germline V gene. The CDR3 loop spans 14 amino acids. The full variable domain, rest sourced from reference TRBV29-1 and TRBJ1-4, is SAVISQKPSRDICQRGTSLTIQCQVDSQVTMMFWYRQQPGQSLTLIATANQGSEATYESGFVIDKFPISRPNLTFSTLTVSNMSPEDSSIYLCSVSTLGGNEKLFFGSGTQLSVL.

For this clone: The sample has other DNA sequences that encode this CDR3 too. The chain combines TRBV28 with TRBJ1-1, with D perhaps TRBD1 (5 bases). CDR1 is MDHEN, CDR2 SYDVKM, per germline. The ends were cut back, 2 bases at V and 4 bases at J, with 8 bases in the middle. The CDR3 loop spans 13 amino acids. This chain's CDR3 is CASSLLGGTEAFF. DNA for the CDR3: TGTGCCAGCAGTTTACTCGGGGGCACTGAAGCTTTCTTT.

The rearrangement joins TRBV29-1 to TRBJ2-7; no firm D call. The CDR3 has 13 residues. Germline V gives CDR1 SQVTM, CDR2 ANQGSEA. Trimming left V 2 bases short and J 0 bases short, with 8 bases between. CDR3 nucleotide sequence: TGCAGCGTTGAACAAGAAGGCTCCTACGAGCAGTACTTC. It is translated as CSVEQEGSYEQYF.

The chain uses TRBV6-1 and TRBJ2-7, with D unresolved. This CDR3 contains 13 residues. The germline V and J ends were trimmed by 7 bases and 6 bases, with 16 bases remaining between them. CDR1 is MNHNS and CDR2 is SASEGT in the germline V gene. The CDR3 spells CASTDVYQSEQYF. The CDR3 nucleotides are TGTGCCAGCACGGACGTTTATCAGTCCGAGCAGTACTTC.